A single sample gave rise to the 23 T cell receptor beta chains below, sequenced in a study of cytomegalovirus exposure and HLA in healthy donors. With 60 Vbeta and 13 Jbeta primers, the PCR was carried out. Repertoires were generated with immunoSEQ multiplex PCR, while TCRdb's copy carries only in-frame clones and drops some. Among roughly 150,000 clones listed, 70% to 85% were seen once. Sequencing was performed on PBMCs. All receptors come from a male donor in good health and CMV-seronegative.

The chain employs TRBV19 and TRBJ2-6, with TRBD1 matching 10 bases. This CDR3 is built from 16 residues. V lost 7 bases, J lost 1 base, and 4 bases stayed unmatched. The germline V gene encodes CDR1 LNHDA and CDR2 SQIVND (reference sequence). The CDR3 sequence: CASTRTGGSGANVLTF. In nucleotides, the CDR3 is TGTGCCAGTACTCGGACAGGGGGATCTGGGGCCAACGTCCTGACTTTC.

The chain couples TRBV13 to TRBJ1-1; 8 bases fit TRBD1. Germline V CDR1 and CDR2: PRHDT, FYEKMQ (reference sequence). The CDR3 loop spans 14 amino acids. Trimming cost V 4 bases and J 5 bases; bases outside gene matches: 6. The CDR3 is CASSSQGEKTEAFF. In DNA, the CDR3 is TGTGCCAGCAGCTCACAGGGGGAAAAGACTGAAGCTTTCTTT. Complete variable domain (other parts from reference TRBV13 and TRBJ1-1): AAGVIQSPRHLIKEKRETATLKCYPIPRHDTVYWYQQGPGQDPQFLISFYEKMQSDKGSIPDRFSAQQFSDYHSELNMSSLELGDSALYFCASSSQGEKTEAFFGQGTRLTVV.

The DNA of the CDR3 is TGTGCTAGTGGTTTGGTACCTGACAGGGGCACTGAAGCTTTCTTT. It translates to CASGLVPDRGTEAFF. The chain recombines TRBV12-5 with TRBJ1-1; the match to TRBD1 covers 8 bases. The CDR3 totals 15 residues. J was trimmed by 4 bases and V by 0 bases; bases with no gene match: 4. Germline CDR1 and CDR2: LGHNT and FRNRAP. The complete variable domain, with remaining parts taken from reference TRBV12-5 and TRBJ1-1, reads DARVTQTPRHKVTEMGQEVTMRCQPILGHNTVFWYRQTMMQGLELLAYFRNRAPLDDSGMPKDRFSAEMPDATLATLKIQPSEPRDSAVYFCASGLVPDRGTEAFFGQGTRLTVV.

The chain has TRBV9 and TRBJ1-1; D may be TRBD1 (5 bases). Trimming removed 0 bases at V and 6 bases at J, with 9 bases between. This CDR3 comprises 13 residues. CDR1 and CDR2 (germline): SGDLS, YYNGEE. CDR3 loop: CASSVVGGSEAFF. In DNA form, the CDR3 reads TGTGCCAGCAGCGTAGTGGGGGGGTCTGAAGCTTTCTTT.

The rearrangement uses TRBV7-9 and TRBJ1-1, with D possibly matching TRBD1 (6 bases). Trimming took off 5 bases at V and 11 bases at J, with 18 bases between the two ends. Germline V gives CDR1 SEHNR, CDR2 FQNEAQ (reference sequence). The CDR3 spans 13 residues. CDR3 coding DNA: TGTGCCAGCAGCCCGGGGACATATCAGGCGGCTTTCTTT. The encoded protein is CASSPGTYQAAFF.

V and J are TRBV4-2 and TRBJ2-3; 13 nucleotides match TRBD2. The CDR3 extends over 17 amino acids. Looked up from germline, CDR1 is LGHNA and CDR2 is YNFKEQ. Trimming took 0 bases from V and 6 from J; bases not matched to a gene: 6. The CDR3 DNA sequence: TGTGCCAGCAGCCAAGAAGGGGGACTAGCGGGATCTGATACGCAGTATTTT. Residues: CASSQEGGLAGSDTQYF.

The DNA of the CDR3 is TGTGCCAGTAACCCACCCGACAGGAACACTGAAGCTTTCTTT. Translated: CASNPPDRNTEAFF. This chain joins TRBV19 and TRBJ1-1; D may be TRBD1 (5 bases). This CDR3 spans 14 amino acids. V was pared by 7 bases and J by 1 base, with 13 bases between. Germline V gives CDR1 LNHDA, CDR2 SQIVND (reference sequence).

CDR3: CASSLRDRDNEQFF. The CDR3, as DNA: TGTGCCAGCAGCCTCCGGGACAGGGACAATGAGCAGTTCTTC. The chain couples TRBV4-2 to TRBJ2-1, with 9 bases aligning to TRBD1. The CDR3 extends over 14 amino acids. The junction had 3 bases not matched to a gene; V was cut back by 4 bases and J by 5 bases. Germline CDR1 and CDR2: LGHNA and YNFKEQ.

The chain's CDR3 is CASSQEARASGNTIYF. The CDR3, as DNA: TGCGCCAGCAGCCAAGAAGCGAGGGCCTCTGGAAACACCATATATTTT. This chain connects TRBV4-3 to TRBJ1-3; D gene unclear. This CDR3 spans 16 amino acids. The ends were cut back, 0 bases at V and 0 bases at J, with 9 bases in the middle. The V gene's germline CDR1 is LGHNA and CDR2 YSLEER.

The chain combines TRBV7-2 with TRBJ2-3, with 12 bases lining up with TRBD2. Germline lookup yields CDR1 SGHTA and CDR2 FQGNSA. The V segment lost 1 base and the J segment 6 bases; nucleotides outside the gene matches: 5. The CDR3 length is 16 residues. CDR3 nucleotide sequence: TGTGCCAGCAGCTTAGTACTCCTAGCGGGGGGGGATACGCAGTATTTT. Residues: CASSLVLLAGGDTQYF.

This chain uses TRBV7-2 with TRBJ1-2; a possible D gene is TRBD1 (5 bases). The CDR3 sequence is 13 residues long. Germline V gene data show CDR1 as SGHTA and CDR2 as FQGNSA. Trimming took off 1 base at V and 8 bases at J, with 11 bases between the two ends. This chain's CDR3 is CASSLDRTEGYTF. In nucleotides, the CDR3 is TGTGCCAGCAGCTTAGACAGGACGGAGGGCTACACCTTC. Full variable domain (remainder filled in from reference TRBV7-2 and TRBJ1-2): GAGVSQSPSNKVTEKGKDVELRCDPISGHTALYWYRQSLGQGLEFLIYFQGNSAPDKSGLPSDRFSAERTGGSVSTLTIQRTQQEDSAVYLCASSLDRTEGYTFGSGTRLTVV.

This clone was observed a handful of times. This chain joins TRBV28 and TRBJ2-3; weak D call: TRBD2 (6 bases). There are 15 residues in the CDR3. Trimming took off 5 bases at V and 6 bases at J, with 18 bases between the two ends. From germline, CDR1 is MDHEN and CDR2 SYDVKM. The CDR3 bases are TGTGCCAGCAGTGCAGGGACTCAATATGGTGATACGCAGTATTTT. This codes for CASSAGTQYGDTQYF.

This clone was detected only a few times. The chain carries TRBV5-4 and TRBJ1-1; 8 bases map to TRBD1. The CDR3 extends over 12 amino acids. Trimming took 4 bases from V and 12 from J; bases not matched to a gene: 8. Germline values: CDR1 SGHNT, CDR2 YYREEE (reference sequence). CDR3 in DNA: TGTGCCAGCAGCCCCAGACAGGGGAGGACTTTCTTT. It specifies CASSPRQGRTFF.

This chain joins TRBV19 and TRBJ1-5; a weak D match, TRBD1 (6 bases). CDR1 and CDR2 from the germline V gene are LNHDA and SQIVND (reference sequence). This CDR3 contains 16 residues. Trimming removed 10 bases at V and 0 bases at J, with 19 bases between. The CDR3 loop reads CATDKDRGISNQPQHF. CDR3 coding DNA: TGTGCCACCGACAAGGACAGAGGGATTAGCAATCAGCCCCAGCATTTT.

In its sample, this clone was seen once. The genes are TRBV19 and TRBJ2-2; D gene unclear. This CDR3 has 10 residues. With 10 bases removed from V and 7 bases from J, the gap between germline ends came to 7 bases. Germline V lookup: CDR1 LNHDA, CDR2 SQIVND (reference sequence). Here the CDR3 reads CATWSGELFF. The CDR3 nucleotides are TGTGCCACCTGGAGCGGGGAGCTGTTTTTT. The full variable domain, rest sourced from reference TRBV19 and TRBJ2-2, is DGGITQSPKYLFRKEGQNVTLSCEQNLNHDAMYWYRQDPGQGLRLIYYSQIVNDFQKGDIAEGYSVSREKKESFPLTVTSAQKNPTAFYLCATWSGELFFGEGSRLTVL.

V gene TRBV28 combines with J gene TRBJ2-3; maybe TRBD2 (7 bases). Germline CDR1 reads MDHEN; CDR2 reads SYDVKM. CDR3 length equals 16 residues. With 6 bases removed from V and 3 bases from J, the gap between germline ends came to 19 bases. The CDR3 is CASSPVGGPRTDTQYF. In DNA form, the CDR3 reads TGTGCCAGCAGCCCGGTGGGGGGGCCGAGGACAGATACGCAGTATTTT.

This clone appeared a single time. J is TRBJ2-1 and V is TRBV13; the D gene is possibly TRBD1 (5 bases). Trimming took off 0 bases at V and 0 bases at J, with 12 bases between the two ends. This CDR3 has 17 residues. Per the germline V gene, CDR1 is PRHDT and CDR2 is FYEKMQ (reference sequence). CDR3 coding DNA: TGTGCCAGCAGCTTAGGCCACAGGCGGAGCTCCTACAATGAGCAGTTCTTC. Protein sequence: CASSLGHRRSSYNEQFF. Supplemented by reference TRBV13 and TRBJ2-1, the full variable domain reads AAGVIQSPRHLIKEKRETATLKCYPIPRHDTVYWYQQGPGQDPQFLISFYEKMQSDKGSIPDRFSAQQFSDYHSELNMSSLELGDSALYFCASSLGHRRSSYNEQFFGPGTRLTVL.

The CDR3 here is CASSLDGQQNTEAFF. The CDR3 DNA follows: TGTGCCAGCAGCTTAGACGGACAGCAGAACACTGAAGCTTTCTTT. V gene TRBV7-8 combines with J gene TRBJ1-1; possibly TRBD1 for D (6 bases). V lost 1 base and J lost 1, with 10 bases in between. Germline V gene sequence: CDR1 SGHVS, CDR2 FQNEAQ. The CDR3 totals 15 residues.

For this clone: This same CDR3 is encoded by further DNA sequences in the sample. The chain combines TRBV5-6 with TRBJ2-7; 7 nucleotides match TRBD2. This CDR3 spans 14 amino acids. Trimming removed 5 bases from V and 0 bases from J; junction bases left unmatched: 5. Germline assignment: CDR1 SGHDT and CDR2 YYEEEE. The CDR3 sequence: CASRREGSSYEQYF. CDR3 DNA sequence: TGTGCCAGCAGGAGGGAGGGGAGCTCCTACGAGCAGTACTTC.

The chain joins TRBV7-2 to TRBJ2-2; no reliable D call. The germline CDR1 and CDR2 sequences are SGHTA and FQGNSA. The CDR3 is 12 amino acids. Trimming took 1 base from V and 8 from J, leaving 5 bases between them. CDR3 loop: CASSLGSGELFF. The CDR3 nucleotides read TGTGCCAGCAGCTTAGGTTCGGGGGAGCTGTTTTTT.

This clone was seen only a few times. The chain links TRBV2 to TRBJ1-5; D might be TRBD1 (6 bases). The CDR3 is 14 residues long. Germline-derived CDR1 and CDR2 are SNHLY and FYNNEI. V was cut by 5 bases and J by 2 bases, with 10 bases left in between. The chain's CDR3 is CASSKGVGNQPQHF. Here the CDR3 DNA reads TGTGCCAGCAGTAAGGGGGTAGGCAATCAGCCCCAGCATTTT.

Only a few counts were recorded for this clone. The chain joins TRBV7-9 to TRBJ2-1; no clear D. This CDR3 spans 13 amino acids. V lost 5 bases and J lost 0, with 5 bases in between. The V gene's germline CDR1 is SEHNR and CDR2 FQNEAQ (reference sequence). The CDR3 DNA reads as TGTGCCAGCAGCCCCCTCTCCTACAATGAGCAGTTCTTC. Protein: CASSPLSYNEQFF. Combining the CDR3 with reference TRBV7-9 and TRBJ2-1 gives the whole variable domain DTGVSQNPRHKITKRGQNVTFRCDPISEHNRLYWYRQTLGQGPEFLTYFQNEAQLEKSRLLSDRFSAERPKGSFSTLEIQRTEQGDSAMYLCASSPLSYNEQFFGPGTRLTVL.

The chain couples TRBV19 to TRBJ1-1, with D uncertain. The V gene's germline CDR1 is LNHDA and CDR2 SQIVND (reference sequence). Trimming shortened V by 3 bases and J by 0 bases, and 5 bases separated the two germline ends. This CDR3 region has 13 residues. CDR3 region: CASSMSVNTEAFF. The CDR3, as DNA: TGTGCCAGTAGTATGTCCGTGAACACTGAAGCTTTCTTT. Supplemented by reference TRBV19 and TRBJ1-1, the full variable domain reads DGGITQSPKYLFRKEGQNVTLSCEQNLNHDAMYWYRQDPGQGLRLIYYSQIVNDFQKGDIAEGYSVSREKKESFPLTVTSAQKNPTAFYLCASSMSVNTEAFFGQGTRLTVV.